The rows below give T cell receptor beta chains drawn from one sample of a study of cytomegalovirus exposure and HLA in healthy donors. Produced via immunoSEQ multiplex PCR; TCRdb's table is partial and in-frame only. This sample has fewer than 95,000 clones, with roughly 63% found just once. Specimen: PBMCs. The source is a woman between 45 and 60 years old in good health and CMV-seropositive. CDR3s include the opening cysteine and the closing phenylalanine or tryptophan. D genes are given only for firm matches. The size entry is marked missing in some rows and otherwise reads once, few, many or a size class.

j_call,d_call,clone_size,v_call,cdr3_nt,cdr3_aa
TRBJ2-5,TRBD2,-,TRBV4-1,TGCGCCAGCAGCCAGACCCGGACTAGCGGGGTTGAGACCCAGTACTTC,CASSQTRTSGVETQYF
TRBJ1-1,-,-,TRBV5-1,TGCGCCAGCACGGTGACAGCCGGCGACACTGAAGCTTTCTTT,CASTVTAGDTEAFF
TRBJ1-6,-,-,TRBV5-1,TGCGCCAGCAGCTTGGAGGGGTGGTCACCCCTCCACTTT,CASSLEGWSPLHF
TRBJ1-1,-,-,TRBV27,TGTGCCAGCAGTCCTACAGGGTACACTGAAGCTTTCTTT,CASSPTGYTEAFF
TRBJ1-1,-,-,TRBV30,TGTGCCTGGAGTGATACCTTCGGTAACACTGAAGCTTTCTTT,CAWSDTFGNTEAFF
TRBJ2-5,-,once,TRBV7-3,TGTGCCAGCAGCTTAACCAGGGGGGCACAAGAGACCCAGTACTTC,CASSLTRGAQETQYF
TRBJ1-2,-,few,TRBV6-6,TGTGCCAGCAGTCCCACGCGGGAGGAAGATGGCTACACCTTC,CASSPTREEDGYTF
TRBJ2-7,-,-,TRBV20-1,TGCAGTGCTCCCGGGGGCTACGAGCAGTACTTC,CSAPGGYEQYF
TRBJ2-2,TRBD1,-,TRBV7-8,TGTGCCAGCAACACGGGACAGGGCAACGCGAACACCGGGGAGCTGTTTTTT,CASNTGQGNANTGELFF
TRBJ1-4,TRBD1,-,TRBV6-1,TGTGCCAGCAGTTCTAAGACAGGGTCCGAAAAACTGTTTTTT,CASSSKTGSEKLFF
TRBJ1-4,-,few,TRBV28,TGTGCCAGCAGTTCCTTCCTCAGGGCAACTAATGAAAAACTGTTTTTT,CASSSFLRATNEKLFF
TRBJ1-4,TRBD1,once,TRBV6-1,TGTGCCAGCAGGGGACAGCCGAGCGTAGAAAAACTGTTTTTT,CASRGQPSVEKLFF
TRBJ1-5,-,-,TRBV28,TGTGCCAGCAGTTTCCAAGGGGGTCAGCCCCAGCATTTT,CASSFQGGQPQHF
TRBJ1-1,-,-,TRBV10-3,TGTGCCATCAGGCAGGGAGGGCAGAACACTGAAGCTTTCTTT,CAIRQGGQNTEAFF
TRBJ2-7,-,-,TRBV6-5,TGTGCCAGCAGCACCGGACAGCGAAACGAGCAGTACTTC,CASSTGQRNEQYF
TRBJ1-4,-,-,TRBV5-1,TGCGCCAGCAGCTTGGGGCAGGGAGGGTCTTTTGGTGAAAAACTGTTTTTT,CASSLGQGGSFGEKLFF
TRBJ1-4,TRBD1,-,TRBV11-1,TGTGCCAGCAGCACGACAGGGTACGGTGAAAAACTGTTTTTT,CASSTTGYGEKLFF
TRBJ2-3,-,-,TRBV7-2,-,CASSFGSGAQYF
TRBJ1-5,TRBD1,few,TRBV28,TGTGCCAGCAGTTTCCTCCCGGGACAGGGAAGCAATCAGCCCCAGCATTTT,CASSFLPGQGSNQPQHF
TRBJ2-5,-,-,TRBV7-2,TGTGCCAGCAGCTTGGGCCAGGAAGAGACCCAGTACTTC,CASSLGQEETQYF
TRBJ1-6,TRBD1,-,TRBV5-1,TGCGCCAGCAGCCTCGGACAGGGGGCTTCTTCACCCCTCCACTTT,CASSLGQGASSPLHF
TRBJ2-7,-,few,TRBV10-3,TGTGCCATCAGTGAGTCGCGGAACAACTACGAGCAGTACTTC,CAISESRNNYEQYF
TRBJ1-1,-,-,TRBV27,TGTGCCAGCAGCCGCGCAGGGAACCCCACTGAAGCTTTCTTT,CASSRAGNPTEAFF
TRBJ1-2,-,few,TRBV19,TGTGCCAGCCGCGGGTCGGGGGCTAACTATGGCTACACCTTC,CASRGSGANYGYTF
TRBJ1-2,-,-,TRBV30,TGTGCCTGGAGTCCCCAGGGGAACTATGGCTACACCTTC,CAWSPQGNYGYTF
TRBJ1-2,-,-,TRBV28,TGTGCCAGCAGTTATGGGCTGACTAACTATGGCTACACCTTC,CASSYGLTNYGYTF
TRBJ2-2,-,-,TRBV5-6,TGTGCCAGCAGCTTGCCATCGAACACCGGGGAGCTGTTTTTT,CASSLPSNTGELFF
TRBJ1-5,TRBD1,-,TRBV5-6,TGTGCCAGCAGCTCGACCGGGACAGGGGGCATTCAGCCCCAGCATTTT,CASSSTGTGGIQPQHF
TRBJ1-6,-,-,TRBV6-1,TGTGCCAGCAGTGAGTGGCCTTGGAATTCACCCCTCCACTTT,CASSEWPWNSPLHF
TRBJ1-4,-,-,TRBV23-1,TGCGCCAGCAGTCAATCAAGGAGGGGAAATGAAAAACTGTTTTTT,CASSQSRRGNEKLFF
TRBJ2-7,-,-,TRBV28,TGTGCCAGCAGTTTAGGGGGCGGCTACGAGCAGTACTTC,CASSLGGGYEQYF
TRBJ2-4,TRBD2,medium-sized,TRBV28,TGTGCCAGCACGTACTACGGGGGGGGGCTGGACATTCAGTACTTC,CASTYYGGGLDIQYF
TRBJ1-5,-,-,TRBV30,TGTGCCTGGAGCCCTGGTGGGGCAAATCAGCCCCAGCATTTT,CAWSPGGANQPQHF
TRBJ1-6,TRBD1,-,TRBV6-1,TGTGCCAGCAGCCCCGGACAGGGGGATTCACCCCTCCACTTT,CASSPGQGDSPLHF
TRBJ2-7,TRBD2,-,TRBV25-1,TGTGCCAGCAGCTCTGCGGGGGGGGACGAGCAGTACTTC,CASSSAGGDEQYF
TRBJ2-1,-,-,TRBV7-3,TGTGCCAGCAGCTTAACGGGTCAGGGGTCATCCTCCTACAATGAGCAGTTCTTC,CASSLTGQGSSSYNEQFF
TRBJ2-7,-,once,TRBV10-2,TGCGCCAGCAGTGAGCCCGGGACAAGGCTCTACGAGCAGTACTTC,CASSEPGTRLYEQYF
TRBJ2-7,TRBD2,few,TRBV28,TGTGCCAGCAGTGAACGGACTAGCGGGACCTCCTACGAGCAGTACTTC,CASSERTSGTSYEQYF
TRBJ1-3,TRBD1,-,TRBV19,TGTGCCAGTAGTGTTGGGACAGCTGGAAACACCATATATTTT,CASSVGTAGNTIYF
TRBJ1-2,TRBD1,-,TRBV30,TGTGCCTGGAGTGTACAGGGGGCGACTGGCTACACCTTC,CAWSVQGATGYTF
TRBJ1-6,-,few,TRBV19,TGTGCCAGTAGTTTAGGGGCAGGGAACAATTCACCCCTCCACTTT,CASSLGAGNNSPLHF
TRBJ1-1,-,-,TRBV2,TGTGCCAGCAGTACGGACAGCTTTGAAGCTTTCTTT,CASSTDSFEAFF
TRBJ2-7,-,-,TRBV29-1,TGCAGCGTCATAACAGGGAAATCCTACGAGCAGTACTTC,CSVITGKSYEQYF
TRBJ2-3,-,-,TRBV11-2,TGTGCCAGCAGCTTCGGGGACTCTAGCACAGATACGCAGTATTTT,CASSFGDSSTDTQYF
TRBJ1-6,TRBD1,-,TRBV9,TGTGCCAGCGCGGGACAGGGGACCGGGGCCCTCCACTTT,CASAGQGTGALHF
TRBJ2-5,TRBD2,-,TRBV5-4,TGTGCCAGCAGCGGCGGGGGGACCCAGTACTTC,CASSGGGTQYF
TRBJ1-2,TRBD1,-,TRBV6-5,TGTGCCAGCAGTTACGACAGGGTGGCCTATGGCTACACCTTC,CASSYDRVAYGYTF
TRBJ2-5,-,-,TRBV7-3,TGTGCCAGCAGCTTAAGCGGGGGCCGGACGGAGACCCAGTACTTC,CASSLSGGRTETQYF
TRBJ1-6,-,-,TRBV30,TGTGCCTGGAGTCTAGACCTAAAACTCCACTTT,CAWSLDLKLHF
TRBJ2-1,-,-,TRBV19,TGTGCCAGTAGTCGCGATTCCGGCACAGGAGTAGCTATTGAGCAGTTCTTC,CASSRDSGTGVAIEQFF
TRBJ2-4,TRBD1,-,TRBV10-3,TGTGCCATCAGTGAGTCGTCACAGGGGGTTGACATTCAGTACTTC,CAISESSQGVDIQYF
TRBJ2-1,-,-,TRBV7-9,TGTGCCAGCAGCCTACGTCGGGCGGGGCGAGATGAGCAGTTCTTC,CASSLRRAGRDEQFF
TRBJ2-7,-,once,TRBV7-9,TGTGCCAGCAGCTCGCCACAGGGCTCGGACGAGCAGTACTTC,CASSSPQGSDEQYF
TRBJ1-2,-,-,TRBV28,TGTGCCAGCAGTTTAGGGCCCTCGGATTATGGCTACACCTTC,CASSLGPSDYGYTF